This T cell receptor beta chain was retrieved from a study of cytomegalovirus exposure and HLA in healthy donors. Notes on this clone: Its antigen is unknown.

The study, taken as a whole, reports: Presence/absence analyses assumed roughly uniform sequencing depth across donors. In a later analysis, donors in an Asian-associated ancestry cluster reportedly had fewer N-insertions in productive TCRs than the cohort mean.

V was clipped by 5 bases and J by 9 bases; unmatched bases: 4. Germline CDR1 and CDR2: SGHAT and FQNNGV. The CDR3 loop spans 14 amino acids. It was with 60 Vbeta and 13 Jbeta primers that the PCR ran. Per the authors' pipeline: In a later analysis, the count reached about 82 million unique TCR beta chains, with 9 million to 11 million shared. The method was immunoSEQ multiplex PCR; TCRdb's version includes in-frame clones alone and lacks a portion of them. V, J and clone size are those of that table, while D and trimming were read from the DNA. This listing includes some 120,000 clones. The receptor was derived from a man aged 30-40 years in good health and CMV-seronegative. Sequencing was performed on PBMCs. This chain joins TRBV11-2 and TRBJ2-1, with TRBD2 identical over 13 bases. CDR3: CASSRLAGGIEQFF. The CDR3 nucleotides read TGTGCCAGCAGCCGACTAGCGGGAGGTATTGAGCAGTTCTTC.